A single sample gave rise to the 15 T cell receptor beta chains below, sequenced in a study of regulatory dendritic cells for organ transplantation. Using immunoSEQ multiplex PCR, the repertoire was profiled, and TCRdb retains in-frame clones only, with some absent. This table holds roughly 27,000 clones, about 79% found once. The sequenced material came from memory CD4+ T cells from blood. Indicated subset: CD45RO+ memory T cells. These receptor sequences come from a human donor in good health.

The J gene is TRBJ1-6, the V gene TRBV27; no definite D call. Trimming removed 5 bases from V and 2 bases from J, with 10 bases in between. The CDR3 loop spans 15 amino acids. CDR1 MNHEY and CDR2 SMNVEV come from the germline V gene (reference sequence). This CDR3 is CASSLRDAYNSPLHF. The CDR3 DNA follows: TGTGCCAGCAGTCTCCGAGATGCCTATAATTCACCCCTCCACTTT.

The count of this clone is one. The chain links TRBV5-6 to TRBJ2-7, with TRBD2 matching over 8 bases. The CDR3 extends over 18 amino acids. The junction had 13 bases not matched to a gene; V was cut back by 1 base and J by 1 base. Germline V lookup: CDR1 SGHDT, CDR2 YYEEEE. This chain's CDR3 is CASSLYLRGAIFSYEQYF. CDR3 DNA sequence: TGTGCCAGCAGCTTGTATTTGCGGGGGGCCATTTTTTCCTACGAGCAGTACTTC.

The chain joins TRBV21-1 to TRBJ2-3; the table calls TRBD1, which could not be checked here. TRBV21-1 is a pseudogene locus. This CDR3 spans 16 amino acids. This chain's CDR3 is CAGGSGGLTYTDTQYF. As DNA, the CDR3 is TGTGCCGGGGGGTCAGGGGGCCTAACCTACACAGATACGCAGTATTTT.

The sample holds one count of this clone. J is TRBJ1-2 and V is TRBV5-1; D remains ambiguous. The germline V gene has CDR1 SGHRS and CDR2 YFSETQ. The V end was cut by 4 bases, the J end by 4 bases, with 8 bases between. There are 12 residues in the CDR3. The CDR3 DNA is TGCGCCAGCAGCACCCAGCGCTATGGCTACACCTTC. It translates to CASSTQRYGYTF. Together with reference TRBV5-1 and TRBJ1-2, the CDR3 gives the full variable domain: KAGVTQTPRYLIKTRGQQVTLSCSPISGHRSVSWYQQTPGQGLQFLFEYFSETQRNKGNFPGRFSGRQFSNSRSEMNVSTLELGDSALYLCASSTQRYGYTFGSGTRLTVV.

This chain links TRBV30 with TRBJ2-1; TRBD2 aligns across 7 bases. Trimming cost V 4 bases and J 5 bases; bases outside gene matches: 2. This CDR3 is 12 amino acids long. Germline-derived CDR1 and CDR2 are GTSNPN and SVGIG (reference sequence). CDR3 sequence: CAWTSGDNEQFF. The CDR3 DNA reads TGTGCCTGGACTAGCGGAGACAATGAGCAGTTCTTC.

This chain joins TRBV7-2 and TRBJ2-7; 8 bases fit TRBD2. CDR1 is SGHTA and CDR2 is FQGNSA in the germline V gene. The CDR3 length is 17 residues. The V and J ends lost 5 bases and 2 bases, in that order; junction bases with no gene match: 14. CDR3 nucleotide sequence: TGTGCCAGCAGCCTCCTTGAGGGTAGCGGGGCCACCTACGAGCAGTACTTC. Amino acids: CASSLLEGSGATYEQYF.

This chain links TRBV5-4 with TRBJ1-3; 7 nucleotides match TRBD1. With V trimmed by 4 bases and J by 0 bases, 4 bases remained unmatched. Germline lookup yields CDR1 SGHNT and CDR2 YYREEE (reference sequence). The CDR3 has 15 amino acids. The CDR3 spells CASSADRSSGNTIYF. The CDR3 region has the DNA TGTGCCAGCAGCGCGGACAGGAGCTCTGGAAACACCATATATTTT.

In this sample, this clone turned up once. In DNA form, the CDR3 reads TGTGCCAGCTCAGCCTTCGCGTCTTTAGTAGCTACGGAAGGTCTATCCAAAAACATTCAGTACTTC. It translates to CASSAFASLVATEGLSKNIQYF. The V and J genes are TRBV18 and TRBJ2-4; D gene unclear. The CDR3 runs to 22 residues. The ends were cut back, 5 bases at V and 2 bases at J, with 34 bases in the middle. Germline CDR1 is KGHSH and CDR2 is LQKENI.

This sequence joins TRBV11-2 and TRBJ2-1; TRBD2 is a possible D gene (5 bases). The CDR3 contains 15 residues. CDR1 is SGHAT, CDR2 FQNNGV, per germline. V dropped 2 bases and J dropped 0 bases, with 8 bases sitting between them. The DNA of the CDR3 is TGTGCCAGCAGCTTACAGCGGACCTCCTACAATGAGCAGTTCTTC. Its protein is CASSLQRTSYNEQFF.

The chain uses TRBV19 and TRBJ2-1; 10 nucleotides line up with TRBD2. This CDR3 has 16 residues. With V trimmed by 9 bases and J by 8 bases, 16 bases remained unmatched. Germline CDR1 and CDR2: LNHDA and SQIVND (reference sequence). The CDR3 sequence is CASNGQGLALVDEQFF. CDR3 in DNA: TGTGCCAGCAACGGACAGGGACTAGCGTTGGTCGATGAGCAGTTCTTC.

The V and J genes are TRBV5-1 and TRBJ1-1; D is ambiguous. The CDR3 is 13 residues long. The germline gives CDR1 SGHRS, CDR2 YFSETQ. V was trimmed by 6 bases and J by 4 bases, leaving 13 bases between them. The CDR3 sequence: CASKPFTTTEAFF. In nucleotides, the CDR3 is TGCGCCAGCAAGCCGTTCACGACCACTGAAGCTTTCTTT.

This sequence joins TRBV27 and TRBJ2-5, with a weak D call TRBD1 (6 bases). Germline V CDR1 and CDR2: MNHEY, SMNVEV (reference sequence). The CDR3 runs to 14 residues. V dropped 7 bases and J dropped 5 bases, with 17 bases sitting between them. CDR3 nucleotides: TGTGCCAGCACCCCACGGGCAGGGGTGGAGACCCAGTACTTC. It codes for CASTPRAGVETQYF.

This clone was seen a handful of times. The chain uses TRBV18 and TRBJ1-5, with D perhaps matching TRBD1 (6 bases). Germline CDR1 reads KGHSH; CDR2 reads LQKENI. Trimming shortened V by 3 bases and J by 1 base, and 7 bases separated the two germline ends. CDR3 size: 14 residues. CDR3 in DNA: TGTGCCAGCTCACCGCAGGGGAGCAATCAGCCCCAGCATTTT. Amino acid sequence: CASSPQGSNQPQHF.

This chain joins TRBV5-8 and TRBJ2-5; no clear D. V shed 4 bases and J shed 5 bases, with 12 bases lying between them. The CDR3 runs 13 residues. Germline assignment: CDR1 SGHTS and CDR2 YDEGEE. CDR3 sequence reads: CASSAVVRETQYF. The CDR3 bases are TGTGCCAGCAGCGCGGTGGTCCGGGAGACCCAGTACTTC.

The rearrangement uses TRBV30 and TRBJ2-7; weak D call: TRBD1 (8 bases). Per germline, CDR1 GTSNPN and CDR2 SVGIG (reference sequence). This CDR3 region has 14 residues. The V end was cut by 5 bases, the J end by 3 bases, with 17 bases between. This CDR3 reads CAWVGGTGNYEQYF. The CDR3 nucleotides are TGTGCCTGGGTGGGGGGGACAGGCAACTACGAGCAGTACTTC.